The clone carrying this TCR beta chain was detected ten times or more. The sample belongs to a study of naive and memory T cell subsets. The beta constant-region primer was an equimolar mix of two oligonucleotides covering TRBC1 and TRBC2. Ligation attached a single-stranded oligonucleotide with a 12-nucleotide UMI and the SP2 primer to the cDNA 3' end. From the UMI-ligation and nested PCR reads, TCRdb called clonotypes with MiXCR, one entry per CDR3 protein. The table lists over 25,000 distinct CDR3 sequences, 9.5% to 12% of them singletons. Germline loops: CDR1 SEHNR, CDR2 FQNEAQ (reference sequence). After removal of 4 bases from V and 2 bases from J, the junction contained 12 bases not matched to a gene. The CDR3 length is 17 residues.

Specimen: effector memory CD4+ T cells from blood. Subset noted: effector memory, CD45RA- CD27-. The chain has TRBV7-9 and TRBJ2-7; 9 bases map to TRBD2. The source is a human donor in good health. The CDR3 nucleotides are TGTGCCAGCAGCTCCCTGACGGCCGGGACTAGCCCCTACGAGCAGTACTTC. It specifies CASSSLTAGTSPYEQYF.